What follows are 5 T cell receptor beta chains derived from one specimen sequenced in a study of monozygotic twins with inflammatory bowel disease. Following a re-call of the 5' RACE reads, TCRdb has one entry per CDR3 protein and lacks DNA. The data show over 200,000 distinct CDR3 sequences, and the top ten clones hold less than 2%. The sequenced material came from blood. The receptors shown here come from a human donor with ulcerative colitis or Crohn's disease, or a healthy co-twin of an affected twin (not recorded which).

The gene calls are TRBV11-2 and TRBJ2-3. This CDR3 has 16 residues. The germline V gene encodes CDR1 SGHAT and CDR2 FQNNGV. This chain's CDR3 is CASSLETGSWADTQYF.

The chain joins TRBV5-1 to TRBJ2-7. Germline assignment: CDR1 SGHRS and CDR2 YFSETQ. The CDR3 totals 11 residues. The CDR3 protein is CASSLNYEQYF.

The V and J genes are TRBV9 and TRBJ1-4; TCRdb names TRBD1, which stays unverified in the absence of DNA. Germline CDR1 is SGDLS and CDR2 is YYNGEE. The CDR3 is made up of 15 amino acids. This chain's CDR3 is CAGSVGGSRGEKLFF.

The rearrangement joins TRBV7-9 to TRBJ2-5; TCRdb proposes TRBD1, but this gene call is untestable without DNA. The CDR3 contains 14 residues. Germline assignment: CDR1 SEHNR and CDR2 FQNEAQ (reference sequence). CDR3 loop: CASSPGTVIETQYF.

This chain connects TRBV6-1 to TRBJ1-2; TCRdb outputs TRBD1, but without DNA this stays unchecked. Germline V gene data show CDR1 as MNHNS and CDR2 as SASEGT. The CDR3 has 14 amino acids. CDR3 sequence: CASRTRPGNYGYTF.